This TCR beta chain appears in the sequencing data of a study of T cell responses to AZD1222 COVID-19 vaccine. Study-wide context: Second-dose timings of about 4 or about 12 weeks were pooled. Study-level results: At study baseline, merely six AZD1222 recipients were seropositive. With two AZD1222 doses given, Spike-specific TCR breadth and depth both rose. In a largely white British group with more females than males, clonal diversity was possibly underestimated.

Some clones are missing from TCRdb's copy, which holds only in-frame ones; the method was immunoSEQ multiplex PCR. The sample contains 80,000 to 95,000 clones, about 91% of which appear only once. V lost 5 bases to trimming and J lost 3 bases, with 17 bases between them. This CDR3 comprises 16 residues. Germline assignment: CDR1 SGHVS and CDR2 FNYEAQ. Note on this clone: What it recognizes is unknown.

V is TRBV7-6 and J is TRBJ1-3, with D maybe TRBD1 (5 bases). This sequence originates from an adult in good health. The source material was peripheral blood, sampled on day 0 of AZD1222 vaccination. As DNA, the CDR3 is TGTGCCAGCAGCCCCGCCGGGGCCGGAAGTGGAAACACCATATATTTT. Translating it yields CASSPAGAGSGNTIYF.